Listed here are 23 T cell receptor beta chains from one sample, sequenced in a study of CD8 T cells in Susac syndrome. RNA was extracted with the RNeasy kit, and a quantity of roughly 0.5 to 1 ug was reverse transcribed using random hexamers. TCRdb re-analysed the immunoSEQ multiplex PCR reads in MiXCR, keeping a single row per CDR3 protein. This sample has about 130,000 distinct CDR3 sequences, with over 90% found just once. Specimen: CD4+ T cells from PBMCs. These receptors all stem from a human donor in good health.

V usage is TRBV27 and J usage is TRBJ2-7, with TRBD1 matching over 9 bases. Germline CDR1 and CDR2: MNHEY and SMNVEV (reference sequence). Trimming cost V 5 bases and J 3 bases; bases outside gene matches: 20. There are 19 residues in the CDR3. Here the CDR3 DNA reads TGTGCCAGCAGTCGAACCCCCTCGGGACAGGGAATAAAGAGCTACGAGCAGTACTTC. Translation: CASSRTPSGQGIKSYEQYF.

The V gene is TRBV12-3 or TRBV12-4, the J gene TRBJ2-7; D remains ambiguous. The CDR3 extends over 13 amino acids. V was shortened by 3 bases and J by 3 bases, with 9 bases between the two germline ends. DNA of the CDR3: TGTGCCAGCAGTTTGAAACATTACTACGAGCAGTACTTC. Translating it yields CASSLKHYYEQYF.

The CDR3 here is CSTSDGQETQYF. CDR3 coding DNA: TGCAGCACTTCGGACGGGCAAGAGACCCAGTACTTC. The rearrangement joins TRBV29-1 to TRBJ2-5; unclear D gene. From germline, CDR1 is SQVTM and CDR2 ANQGSEA. The CDR3 loop spans 12 amino acids. V lost 8 bases, J lost 2 bases, and 12 bases lay in between.

The chain links TRBV28 to TRBJ2-7; 15 bases line up with TRBD2. The germline CDR1 and CDR2 sequences are MDHEN and SYDVKM. This CDR3 has 14 amino acids. V shed 6 bases and J 4 bases; nucleotides not matched to a gene: 1. Written as DNA, the CDR3 is TGTGCCAGCAGCGGGACTAGCGGGAGGTACGAGCAGTACTTC. Its protein product is CASSGTSGRYEQYF.

The chain carries TRBV25-1 and TRBJ2-3; D may be TRBD1 (6 bases). Trimming removed 6 bases at V and 1 base at J, with 20 bases between. The CDR3 extends over 17 amino acids. CDR1 is MGHDK and CDR2 is SYGVNS in the germline V gene. Here the CDR3 DNA reads TGTGCCAGCAGCGAGGGGTACAGGGTTGGGGGCACAGATACGCAGTATTTT. Protein product: CASSEGYRVGGTDTQYF. The full variable domain, completed using reference TRBV25-1 and TRBJ2-3, is EADIYQTPRYLVIGTGKKITLECSQTMGHDKMYWYQQDPGMELHLIHYSYGVNSTEKGDLSSESTVSRIRTEHFPLTLESARPSHTSQYLCASSEGYRVGGTDTQYFGPGTRLTVL.

The chain has TRBV5-6 and TRBJ1-5; perhaps TRBD1 as D (6 bases). The V gene lost 4 bases and the J gene lost 3 bases, with 17 bases spanning the gap. This CDR3 spans 16 amino acids. Germline V gives CDR1 SGHDT, CDR2 YYEEEE. CDR3 DNA: TGTGCCAGCAGCGTTATGTACGGGACATCCAATCAGCCCCAGCATTTT. This translates into CASSVMYGTSNQPQHF.

This clonotype was recorded once. This rearrangement joins TRBV12-3 or TRBV12-4 to TRBJ1-5; no clear D gene. The CDR3 covers 15 residues. V lost 0 bases and J 0 bases, leaving 6 bases between the germline ends. The DNA for the CDR3 is TGTGCCAGCAGTTTAGCGCGTGGTAGCAATCAGCCCCAGCATTTT. Protein sequence: CASSLARGSNQPQHF.

The DNA of the CDR3 is TGCAGCGCTTCGGACGGCAGGAGCTCCCAGTACTTC. It is translated as CSASDGRSSQYF. The chain couples TRBV29-1 to TRBJ2-5; D uncertain. Trimming pared 7 bases from V and 9 bases from J, leaving 18 bases between. Per germline, CDR1 SQVTM and CDR2 ANQGSEA. The CDR3 is 12 residues long.

This rearrangement joins TRBV3-1 to TRBJ2-1; D is ambiguous. Trimming took 4 bases from V and 5 from J, leaving 12 bases between them. There are 14 residues in the CDR3. Germline V gives CDR1 LGHDT, CDR2 YNNKEL (reference sequence). CDR3 sequence reads: CASSPSEGNNEQFF. For the CDR3, the DNA is TGTGCCAGCAGCCCCTCGGAAGGGAACAATGAGCAGTTCTTC.

The chain recombines TRBV7-9 with TRBJ2-3; 7 bases line up with TRBD1. V dropped 5 bases and J dropped 6; count of bases not matched to a gene: 5. CDR1 is SEHNR, CDR2 FQNEAQ, per germline (reference sequence). The CDR3 loop spans 13 amino acids. The CDR3 nucleotides are TGTGCCAGCAGCCCAAGGGGGCCTGATACGCAGTATTTT. Residues: CASSPRGPDTQYF.

The genes are TRBV2 and TRBJ2-1; D call uncertain. CDR1 is SNHLY and CDR2 is FYNNEI in the germline V gene. This CDR3 region has 15 residues. Trimming removed 1 base from V and 7 bases from J, with 14 bases in between. The CDR3 coding sequence is TGTGCCAGCAGTGAAGGGGCCCTAAGCCAAAATGAGCAGTTCTTC. Its protein product is CASSEGALSQNEQFF.

The rearrangement uses TRBV5-1 and TRBJ2-7; D might be TRBD2 (6 bases). The CDR3 totals 16 residues. The V gene lost 0 bases and the J gene lost 1 base, with 14 bases spanning the gap. Germline values: CDR1 SGHRS, CDR2 YFSETQ. The CDR3 is CASSLVSGVVSYEQYF. CDR3 coding DNA: TGCGCCAGCAGCTTGGTCTCGGGGGTGGTGTCCTACGAGCAGTACTTC.

V gene TRBV7-2 combines with J gene TRBJ2-5, with 10 bases that match TRBD2. J gave up 5 bases and V 3 bases, and 6 bases lay outside the gene matches. The germline CDR1 and CDR2 sequences are SGHTA and FQGNSA. The CDR3 has 15 residues. Here the CDR3 reads CASSFSSGSWETQYF. CDR3 nucleotides: TGTGCCAGCAGCTTTTCTAGCGGGAGTTGGGAGACCCAGTACTTC.

The chain recombines TRBV27 with TRBJ2-6; 9 nucleotides line up with TRBD1. J was trimmed by 1 base and V by 7 bases; bases with no gene match: 11. The CDR3 sequence is 18 residues long. The germline V gene encodes CDR1 MNHEY and CDR2 SMNVEV (reference sequence). The CDR3 loop reads CASTLGTGFTSGANVLTF. The CDR3 bases are TGTGCCAGCACCCTGGGGACAGGGTTCACGTCTGGGGCCAACGTCCTGACTTTC.

The chain uses TRBV5-1 and TRBJ2-7; 9 bases line up with TRBD1. The CDR3 has 18 residues. V lost 4 bases to trimming and J lost 1 base; unmatched junction nucleotides: 15. Germline loops: CDR1 SGHRS, CDR2 YFSETQ. CDR3 bases: TGCGCCAGCAGCGGGACAGGGTATGTCACTAGCGCTTCCTACGAGCAGTACTTC. Translated, it gives CASSGTGYVTSASYEQYF.

The chain recombines TRBV12-5 with TRBJ2-5; TRBD1 agrees at 9 bases. Germline CDR1 LGHNT, CDR2 FRNRAP. The length of the CDR3 is 13 residues. Trimming took 6 bases from V and 4 from J; bases not matched to a gene: 3. In DNA form, the CDR3 reads TGTGCTAGTGGCCGGGACAGGGCAGAGACCCAGTACTTC. Protein sequence: CASGRDRAETQYF.

As DNA, the CDR3 is TGTGCCAGTAGCCCCACCGGACTCAGCTCCTACGAGCAGTACTTC. It codes for CASSPTGLSSYEQYF. V usage is TRBV19 and J usage is TRBJ2-7; a possible D gene is TRBD2 (5 bases). V lost 6 bases to trimming and J lost 0 bases, with 15 bases between them. CDR3 size: 15 residues. CDR1 is LNHDA and CDR2 is SQIVND in the germline V gene (reference sequence).

The rearrangement joins TRBV20-1 to TRBJ2-2, with 10 bases identical to TRBD2. Germline V gives CDR1 DFQATT, CDR2 SNEGSKA (reference sequence). This CDR3 comprises 15 residues. Trimming cost V 1 base and J 5 bases; bases outside gene matches: 4. The CDR3 DNA is TGCAGTGCTAGAGGGCCTAGCGGGAGAACCGGGGAGCTGTTTTTT. This encodes CSARGPSGRTGELFF.

In regard to this clonotype: Sequence at one end of the junction differs from germline and may be a read error. The chain links TRBV6-1 to TRBJ2-7, with a weak D call TRBD2 (7 bases). Germline V CDR1 and CDR2: MNHNS, SASEGT. CDR3 length: 12 residues. Written as DNA, the CDR3 is TGTGCCAGCAGCGCGCCGGATAGAGGGGGGGACTTC. It codes for CASSAPDRGGDF.

J is TRBJ2-1 and V is TRBV15; possibly TRBD1 or TRBD2 for D (5 bases each). V gave up 8 bases and J gave up 7 bases, with 9 bases separating them. This CDR3 is built from 11 residues. CDR1 is LNHNV, CDR2 YYDKDF, per germline (reference sequence). The CDR3 here is CATGWGNEQFF. CDR3 in DNA: TGTGCCACCGGCTGGGGGAATGAGCAGTTCTTC.

The chain has TRBV12-3 or TRBV12-4 and TRBJ2-5; 9 bases agree with TRBD1. The CDR3 is 16 amino acids. The ends lost 6 bases at V and 3 bases at J; junction bases unmatched: 11. CDR3 region: CASSRQGDRYKETQYF. CDR3 in DNA: TGTGCCAGCAGCAGACAGGGGGATCGATATAAAGAGACCCAGTACTTC.

The CDR3 protein is CSAPSGRRSEQYF. The CDR3 region has the DNA TGCAGTGCTCCTAGCGGGAGGCGGAGCGAGCAGTACTTC. The rearrangement uses TRBV20-1 and TRBJ2-7; 11 nucleotides match TRBD2. The V gene's germline CDR1 is DFQATT and CDR2 SNEGSKA (reference sequence). Trimming took 5 bases from V and 6 from J; bases not matched to a gene: 6. CDR3 length: 13 residues.

The J gene is TRBJ1-5, the V gene TRBV4-1, with D hard to call. Germline V gene sequence: CDR1 MGHRA, CDR2 YSYEKL. Trimming shortened V by 0 bases and J by 3 bases, and 3 bases separated the two germline ends. The CDR3 extends over 13 amino acids. The CDR3 DNA is TGCGCCAGCAGCCAAGACCCCAATCAGCCCCAGCATTTT. Residues: CASSQDPNQPQHF.